This T cell receptor beta chain was retrieved from a study of relationships among human T cell subsets. Study-wide results and limits: Clones with over 100 reads held over 55% of CD8+ cytotoxic sequences.

Semiquantitative ARM-PCR amplified T cell receptor alpha and beta CDR3 regions from mRNA. Exponential amplification used communal superprimers after tagged nested gene-specific primers in ARM-PCR. Via MiXCR, TCRdb re-called the multiplex PCR reads, giving one row per CDR3 protein. The sample lists about 14,000 distinct CDR3 sequences, 50% to 75% occurring once. CD4+CD25+ regulatory T cells came from anti-CD25 bead selection of positively selected CD4+ cells. The germline V and J ends were trimmed by 0 bases and 12 bases, with 9 bases remaining between them. In germline, CDR1 is DFQATT, CDR2 SNEGSKA (reference sequence). The CDR3 extends over 12 amino acids. By share, this clonotype ranks as medium-sized (0.01 to 0.1%). The antigen is not known.

Sequencing was done on a sample of Tregs sorted from blood. The gene calls are TRBV20-1 and TRBJ1-6; the D is unclear. The receptor was derived from a man aged 40-49 years in good health. For the CDR3, the DNA is TGCAGTGCTAGAGATCAGACCCTACCCCTCCACTTT. It translates to CSARDQTLPLHF.